This TCR beta chain was sequenced during a study of CD8 T cells in Susac syndrome. Random hexamers were used to reverse transcribe roughly 0.45 to 1 ug of RNA. In TCRdb, the immunoSEQ multiplex PCR reads were re-called with MiXCR into one record per CDR3 protein. The repertoire holds about 200,000 distinct CDR3 sequences, 90% to 97% seen once, with 0.093% in the top ten. V was pared by 1 base and J by 5 bases, with 19 bases between. Germline V gene data show CDR1 as MGHRA and CDR2 as YSYEKL. The CDR3 spans 17 residues. The chain recombines TRBV4-1 with TRBJ2-3, with D hard to call. The clonotype originates from a human donor with multiple sclerosis. The sequenced material came from CD4+ T cells from PBMCs. The DNA for the CDR3 is TGCGCCAGCAGCCAAGTAGGGTGGAGTCGGCACGGAGATACGCAGTATTTT. Its protein product is CASSQVGWSRHGDTQYF.